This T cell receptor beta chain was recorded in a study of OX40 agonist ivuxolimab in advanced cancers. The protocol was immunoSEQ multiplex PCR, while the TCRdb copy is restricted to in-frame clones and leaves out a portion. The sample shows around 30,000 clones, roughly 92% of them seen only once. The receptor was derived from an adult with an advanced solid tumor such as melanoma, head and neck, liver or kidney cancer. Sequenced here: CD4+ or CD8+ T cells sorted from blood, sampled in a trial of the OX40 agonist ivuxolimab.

DNA of the CDR3: TGCAGCGTTGAATTGGGACAGGGAAGAAATACGCAGTATTTT. Translating gives CSVELGQGRNTQYF. This chain joins TRBV29-1 and TRBJ2-3, with 9 bases matching TRBD1. Germline CDR1 SQVTM, CDR2 ANQGSEA. J gave up 7 bases and V 2 bases, and 7 bases lay outside the gene matches. This CDR3 region has 14 residues.